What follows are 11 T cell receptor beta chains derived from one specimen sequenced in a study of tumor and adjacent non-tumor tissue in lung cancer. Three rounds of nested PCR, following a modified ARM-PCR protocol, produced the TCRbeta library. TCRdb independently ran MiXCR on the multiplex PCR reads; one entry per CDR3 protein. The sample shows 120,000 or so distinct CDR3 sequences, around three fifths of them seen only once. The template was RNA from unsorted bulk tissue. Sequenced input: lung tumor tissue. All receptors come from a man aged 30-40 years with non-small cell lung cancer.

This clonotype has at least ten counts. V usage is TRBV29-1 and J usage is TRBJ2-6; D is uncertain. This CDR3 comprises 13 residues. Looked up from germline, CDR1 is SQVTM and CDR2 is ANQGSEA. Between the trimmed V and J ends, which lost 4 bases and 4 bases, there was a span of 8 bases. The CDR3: CSVGATGANVLTF. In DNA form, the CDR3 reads TGCAGCGTTGGGGCAACCGGGGCCAACGTCCTGACTTTC.

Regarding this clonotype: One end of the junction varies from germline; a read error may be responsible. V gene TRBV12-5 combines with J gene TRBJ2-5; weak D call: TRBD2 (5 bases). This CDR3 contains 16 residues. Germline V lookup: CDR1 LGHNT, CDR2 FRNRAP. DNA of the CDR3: TGTGGTAGTGGTTTGGCCTCCGGGAAAGGTGGAGAGACCCAGTACTTC. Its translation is CGSGLASGKGGETQYF.

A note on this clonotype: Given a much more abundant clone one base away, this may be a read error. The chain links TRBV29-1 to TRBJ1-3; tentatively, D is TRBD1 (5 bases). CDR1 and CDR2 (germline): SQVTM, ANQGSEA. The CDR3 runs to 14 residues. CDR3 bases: TGCAGCGCGGGGGGGGAGTCGGGAGGAAACGCCATATATTTT. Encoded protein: CSAGGESGGNAIYF. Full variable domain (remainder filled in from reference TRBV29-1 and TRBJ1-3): SAVISQKPSRDICQRGTSLTIQCQVDSQVTMMFWYRQQPGQSLTLIATANQGSEATYESGFVIDKFPISRPNLTFSTLTVSNMSPEDSSIYLCSAGGESGGNAIYFGEGSWLTVV.

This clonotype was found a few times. This chain's CDR3 is CASSLESETQYF. CDR3 bases: TGTGCCAGCAGCTTGGAGTCCGAGACCCAGTACTTC. The rearrangement links TRBV5-4 to TRBJ2-5; no definite D call. V was clipped by 0 bases and J by 5 bases, with 5 bases between them. In germline, CDR1 is SGHNT, CDR2 YYREEE (reference sequence). CDR3 length equals 12 residues.

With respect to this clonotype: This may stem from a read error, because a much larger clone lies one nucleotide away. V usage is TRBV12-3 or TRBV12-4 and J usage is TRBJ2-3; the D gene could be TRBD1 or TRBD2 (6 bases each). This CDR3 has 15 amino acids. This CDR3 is CASSFGGRRTDMQYF. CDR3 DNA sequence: TGTGCCAGCAGTTTTGGGGGGCGCCGCACAGATATGCAGTATTTT.

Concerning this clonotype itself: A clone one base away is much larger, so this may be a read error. Here the CDR3 reads CASSPHAGTTQETQYF. The CDR3 bases are TGTGCCAGCAGCCCCCATGCGGGGACCACCCAAGAGACCCAGTACTTC. The genes are TRBV6-2 or TRBV6-3 and TRBJ2-5; tentatively, D is TRBD2 (6 bases). The germline V gene encodes CDR1 MNHEY and CDR2 SVGEGT. CDR3 length: 16 amino acids. V lost 6 bases and J 1 base, leaving 18 bases between the germline ends.

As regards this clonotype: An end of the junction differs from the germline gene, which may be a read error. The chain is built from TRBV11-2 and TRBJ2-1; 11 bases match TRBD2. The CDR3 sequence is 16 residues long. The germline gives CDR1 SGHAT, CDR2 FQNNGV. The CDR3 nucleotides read TGTGCCAGCAGCTTACCCGGGACTAGCGGAATCAATGAGCAGATCTTC. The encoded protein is CASSLPGTSGINEQIF.

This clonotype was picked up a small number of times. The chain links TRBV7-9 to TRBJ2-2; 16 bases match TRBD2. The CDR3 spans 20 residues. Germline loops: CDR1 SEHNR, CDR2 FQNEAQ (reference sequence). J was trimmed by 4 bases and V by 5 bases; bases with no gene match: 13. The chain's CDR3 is CASSQTPGLAGGIRTGELFF. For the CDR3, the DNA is TGTGCCAGCAGCCAGACACCGGGACTAGCGGGAGGGATACGCACCGGGGAGCTGTTTTTT.

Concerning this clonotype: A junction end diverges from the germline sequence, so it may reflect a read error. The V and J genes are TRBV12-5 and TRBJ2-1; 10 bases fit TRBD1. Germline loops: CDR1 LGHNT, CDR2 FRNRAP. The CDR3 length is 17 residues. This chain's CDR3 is CVSGLPLGGQGSNEQFF. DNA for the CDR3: TGTGTTAGTGGTTTACCCCTGGGGGGACAGGGGTCCAATGAGCAGTTCTTC.

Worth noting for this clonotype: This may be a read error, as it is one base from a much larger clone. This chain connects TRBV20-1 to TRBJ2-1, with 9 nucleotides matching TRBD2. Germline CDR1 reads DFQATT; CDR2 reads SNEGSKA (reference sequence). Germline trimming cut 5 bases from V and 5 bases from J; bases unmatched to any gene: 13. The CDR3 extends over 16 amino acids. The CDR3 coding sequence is TGCAGTGCTGCTTACGAGAAGACTAGCGGACACAATGAGCAGTTCTTC. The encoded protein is CSAAYEKTSGHNEQFF.

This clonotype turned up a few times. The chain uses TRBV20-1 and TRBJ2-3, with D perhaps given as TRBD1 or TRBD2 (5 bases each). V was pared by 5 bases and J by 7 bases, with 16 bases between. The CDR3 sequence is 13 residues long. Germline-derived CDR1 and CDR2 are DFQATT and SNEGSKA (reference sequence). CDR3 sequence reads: CSAFRDQSNTQYF. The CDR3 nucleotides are TGCAGTGCTTTCCGGGACCAGAGCAATACGCAGTATTTT.